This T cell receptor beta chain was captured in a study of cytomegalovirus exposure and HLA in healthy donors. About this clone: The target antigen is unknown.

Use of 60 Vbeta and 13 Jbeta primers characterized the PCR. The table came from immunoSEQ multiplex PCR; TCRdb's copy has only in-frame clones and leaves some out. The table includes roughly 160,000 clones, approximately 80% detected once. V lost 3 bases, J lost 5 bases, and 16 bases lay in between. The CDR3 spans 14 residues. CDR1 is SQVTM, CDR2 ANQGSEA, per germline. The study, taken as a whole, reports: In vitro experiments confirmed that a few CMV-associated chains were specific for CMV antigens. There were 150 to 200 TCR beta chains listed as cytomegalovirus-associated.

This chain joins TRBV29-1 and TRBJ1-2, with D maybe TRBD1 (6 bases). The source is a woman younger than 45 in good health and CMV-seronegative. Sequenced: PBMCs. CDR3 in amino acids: CSVDLDRRGYGYTF. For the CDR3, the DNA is TGCAGCGTTGACTTGGACAGAAGGGGGTATGGCTACACCTTC.